This T cell receptor beta chain originates from a study of T cells in Graves' hyperthyroidism and ophthalmopathy. RNA transcripts provided the source from which TCR beta CDR3 regions were amplified. HTBI primers were used for first-round RT-PCR of the TCR CDR3. TCRdb re-called the multiplex PCR reads through MiXCR, storing one row per CDR3 protein. The data contain a few hundred thousand distinct CDR3 sequences, 46% of them singletons. The CDR3 covers 11 residues. Trimming took 8 bases from V and 5 from J, leaving 6 bases between them. This clonotype was picked up many times. The TCR originated in a woman aged 18-30 years with Graves' hyperthyroidism. Sequencing was done on a sample of peripheral blood or thyroid tissue (not recorded which). This chain uses TRBV12-3 or TRBV12-4 with TRBJ2-2; D uncertain. The CDR3 protein is CASQRTGELFF. CDR3 bases: TGTGCCAGCCAGAGGACCGGGGAGCTGTTTTTT.